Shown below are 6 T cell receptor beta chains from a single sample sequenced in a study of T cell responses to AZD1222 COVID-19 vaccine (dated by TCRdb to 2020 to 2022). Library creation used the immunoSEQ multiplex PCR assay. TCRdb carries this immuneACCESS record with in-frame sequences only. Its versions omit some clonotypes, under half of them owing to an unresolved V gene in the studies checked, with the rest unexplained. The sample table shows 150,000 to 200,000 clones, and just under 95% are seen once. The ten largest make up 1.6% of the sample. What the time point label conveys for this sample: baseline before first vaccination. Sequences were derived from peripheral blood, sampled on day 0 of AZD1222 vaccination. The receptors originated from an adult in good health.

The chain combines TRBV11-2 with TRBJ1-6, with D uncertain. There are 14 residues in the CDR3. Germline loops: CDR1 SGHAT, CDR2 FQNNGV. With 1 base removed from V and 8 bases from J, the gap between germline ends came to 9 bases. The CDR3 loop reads CASSLGGFDSPLHF. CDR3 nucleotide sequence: TGTGCCAGCAGCTTAGGAGGGTTTGATTCACCCCTCCACTTT.

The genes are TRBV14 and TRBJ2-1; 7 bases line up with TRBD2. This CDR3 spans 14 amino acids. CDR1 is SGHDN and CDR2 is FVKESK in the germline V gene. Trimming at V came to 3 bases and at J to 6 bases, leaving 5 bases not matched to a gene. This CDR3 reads CASSQAGVGNEQFF. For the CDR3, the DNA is TGTGCCAGCAGCCAGGCGGGAGTAGGCAATGAGCAGTTCTTC. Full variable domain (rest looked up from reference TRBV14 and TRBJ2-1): EAGVTQFPSHSVIEKGQTVTLRCDPISGHDNLYWYRRVMGKEIKFLLHFVKESKQDESGMPNNRFLAERTGGTYSTLKVQPAELEDSGVYFCASSQAGVGNEQFFGPGTRLTVL.

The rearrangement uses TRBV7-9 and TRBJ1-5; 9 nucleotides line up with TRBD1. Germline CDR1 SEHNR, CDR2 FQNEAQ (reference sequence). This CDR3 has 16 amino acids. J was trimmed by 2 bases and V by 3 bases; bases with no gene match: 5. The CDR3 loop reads CASSFGTGKGNQPQHF. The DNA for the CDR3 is TGTGCCAGCAGCTTCGGGACAGGGAAGGGCAATCAGCCCCAGCATTTT.

CDR3 sequence reads: CASSVGLAEETQYF. The CDR3 region has the DNA TGTGCCAGCAGCGTGGGACTAGCGGAAGAGACCCAGTACTTC. The V and J genes are TRBV9 and TRBJ2-5; TRBD2 matches 11 bases. Germline values: CDR1 SGDLS, CDR2 YYNGEE. The CDR3 is 14 residues long. V dropped 2 bases and J dropped 3; count of bases not matched to a gene: 0.

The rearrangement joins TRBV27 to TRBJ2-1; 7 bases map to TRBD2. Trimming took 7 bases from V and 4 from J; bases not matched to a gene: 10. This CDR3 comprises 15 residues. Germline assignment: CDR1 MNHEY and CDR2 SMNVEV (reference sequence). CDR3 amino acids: CASKREGWDYNEQFF. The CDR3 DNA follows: TGTGCCAGCAAGAGGGAGGGGTGGGATTACAATGAGCAGTTCTTC.

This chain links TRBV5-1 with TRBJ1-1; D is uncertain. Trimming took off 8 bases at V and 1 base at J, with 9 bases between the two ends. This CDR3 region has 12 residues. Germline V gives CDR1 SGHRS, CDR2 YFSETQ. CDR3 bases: TGCGCCAGTCGCCGAGGGAACACTGAAGCTTTCTTT. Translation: CASRRGNTEAFF.